Presented here are 27 T cell receptor beta chains from one specimen sequenced in a study of T cell changes during pregnancy in multiple sclerosis. Repertoires were generated with immunoSEQ multiplex PCR, while TCRdb's copy carries only in-frame clones and drops some. The sample has over 65,000 clones, roughly 90% seen once. The sequencing used peripheral blood, collected in the first trimester of pregnancy. These receptors were obtained from a female donor in good health, enrolled as a control in a pregnancy study.

For this clone: The junction and the germline gene differ at one end; a read error may be behind it. This rearrangement joins TRBV7-7 to TRBJ2-2; 9 bases match TRBD1. CDR1 is SSHAT and CDR2 is FNYEAQ in the germline V gene (reference sequence). This CDR3 has 14 residues. CDR3 coding DNA: TGTGCTAGCAGCCCTGGGACAGGGCCCGGGGAGCTGTTTTTT. It yields the protein CASSPGTGPGELFF.

The chain employs TRBV11-2 and TRBJ1-6, with 9 bases that match TRBD1. Per the germline V gene, CDR1 is SGHAT and CDR2 is FQNNGV. With V trimmed by 0 bases and J by 14 bases, 14 bases remained unmatched. CDR3 length: 17 amino acids. The CDR3: CASSLEWRGTGFVSLHF. In nucleotides, the CDR3 is TGTGCCAGCAGCTTAGAGTGGCGGGGGACAGGGTTTGTGTCCCTCCACTTT.

The V gene is TRBV4-1, the J gene TRBJ1-6; D is uncertain. Trimming pared 0 bases from V and 9 bases from J, leaving 12 bases between. The CDR3 is made up of 15 amino acids. The germline V gene encodes CDR1 MGHRA and CDR2 YSYEKL. The CDR3 protein is CASSQERGGFSPLHF. The CDR3 nucleotides are TGCGCCAGCAGCCAAGAGCGGGGAGGCTTTTCACCCCTCCACTTT.

V usage is TRBV7-2 and J usage is TRBJ2-7; 10 bases agree with TRBD1. The CDR3 runs 14 residues. CDR1 and CDR2 (germline): SGHTA, FQGNSA. The J segment lost 6 bases and the V segment lost 5 bases, leaving 7 bases of the junction unmatched. CDR3 coding DNA: TGTGCCAGCAGCCCATGGGACAGGGGCTCCGAGCAGTACTTC. Translating it yields CASSPWDRGSEQYF. The full variable domain, in which reference TRBV7-2 and TRBJ2-7 provide the parts outside the CDR3, is GAGVSQSPSNKVTEKGKDVELRCDPISGHTALYWYRQSLGQGLEFLIYFQGNSAPDKSGLPSDRFSAERTGGSVSTLTIQRTQQEDSAVYLCASSPWDRGSEQYFGPGTRLTVT.

The chain has TRBV15 and TRBJ1-1, with D uncertain. In germline, CDR1 is LNHNV, CDR2 YYDKDF (reference sequence). This CDR3 comprises 16 residues. V was clipped by 3 bases and J by 1 base, with 15 bases between them. Here the CDR3 DNA reads TGTGCCACCAGCAGGGGGAGAACCTGGCGGAACACTGAAGCTTTCTTT. Residues: CATSRGRTWRNTEAFF. The full variable domain, its missing parts supplied by reference TRBV15 and TRBJ1-1, is DAMVIQNPRYQVTQFGKPVTLSCSQTLNHNVMYWYQQKSSQAPKLLFHYYDKDFNNEADTPDNFQSRRPNTSFCFLDIRSPGLGDTAMYLCATSRGRTWRNTEAFFGQGTRLTVV.

V is TRBV7-6 and J is TRBJ2-3; TRBD1 aligns across 7 bases. The CDR3 has 14 residues. Germline CDR1 SGHVS, CDR2 FNYEAQ. V lost 4 bases to trimming and J lost 3 bases; unmatched junction nucleotides: 4. CDR3 bases: TGTGCCAGCAGCTCCGGGACAGAGACAGATACGCAGTATTTT. It codes for CASSSGTETDTQYF.

The chain carries TRBV7-2 and TRBJ1-2; no reliable D call. The length of the CDR3 is 14 residues. Germline CDR1 SGHTA, CDR2 FQGNSA. Between the trimmed V and J ends, which lost 1 base and 4 bases, there was a span of 10 bases. Here the CDR3 DNA reads TGTGCCAGCAGCTTAGGTCATTCATCCTATGGCTACACCTTC. It yields the protein CASSLGHSSYGYTF.

The rearrangement joins TRBV5-4 to TRBJ2-3; TRBD2 aligns across 7 bases. CDR1 SGHNT and CDR2 YYREEE come from the germline V gene (reference sequence). The CDR3 contains 13 residues. V shed 4 bases and J 4 bases; nucleotides not matched to a gene: 3. This chain's CDR3 is CASSETSSDTQYF. CDR3 bases: TGTGCCAGCAGCGAGACTAGCTCAGATACGCAGTATTTT.

This chain uses TRBV18 with TRBJ1-1; no clear D. The V end lost 4 bases, the J end lost 1 base, and 7 bases lay between the germline ends. CDR3 length: 13 residues. Looked up from germline, CDR1 is KGHSH and CDR2 is LQKENI. The CDR3 region has the DNA TGTGCCAGCTCACTGCCCGGGAACACTGAAGCTTTCTTT. This gives the protein CASSLPGNTEAFF. Based on the CDR3 plus reference TRBV18 and TRBJ1-1, the full variable domain is NAGVMQNPRHLVRRRGQEARLRCSPMKGHSHVYWYRQLPEEGLKFMVYLQKENIIDESGMPKERFSAEFPKEGPSILRIQQVVRGDSAAYFCASSLPGNTEAFFGQGTRLTVV.

The chain uses TRBV4-2 and TRBJ2-1; maybe TRBD2 (5 bases). Germline V lookup: CDR1 LGHNA, CDR2 YNFKEQ. CDR3 length: 16 residues. V lost 0 bases, J lost 5 bases, and 14 bases lay in between. CDR3 sequence: CASSQESLAYDNEQFF. In nucleotides, the CDR3 is TGTGCCAGCAGCCAAGAATCTCTAGCCTATGACAATGAGCAGTTCTTC.

This clone occurred once. The genes are TRBV27 and TRBJ2-1; a possible D gene is TRBD1 (5 bases). The CDR3 totals 12 residues. Germline-derived CDR1 and CDR2 are MNHEY and SMNVEV (reference sequence). The ends were cut back, 3 bases at V and 6 bases at J, with 6 bases in the middle. DNA for the CDR3: TGTGCCAGCAGTTTTAGGGGCAATGAGCAGTTCTTC. The encoded protein is CASSFRGNEQFF.

This clone was seen a single time. The rearrangement joins TRBV7-9 to TRBJ2-7; 12 bases match TRBD2. Germline CDR1 SEHNR, CDR2 FQNEAQ (reference sequence). V lost 5 bases, J lost 6 bases, and 17 bases stayed unmatched. The CDR3 contains 18 residues. The CDR3 sequence: CASSQTRTSGARRGEQYF. The CDR3 DNA sequence: TGTGCCAGCAGCCAGACCCGGACTAGCGGGGCTCGACGGGGCGAGCAGTACTTC. The whole variable domain, filled in from reference TRBV7-9 and TRBJ2-7, reads DTGVSQNPRHKITKRGQNVTFRCDPISEHNRLYWYRQTLGQGPEFLTYFQNEAQLEKSRLLSDRFSAERPKGSFSTLEIQRTEQGDSAMYLCASSQTRTSGARRGEQYFGPGTRLTVT.

The chain links TRBV7-2 to TRBJ2-2; 10 nucleotides match TRBD1. CDR3 length: 15 residues. Trimming removed 5 bases from V and 5 bases from J; junction bases left unmatched: 5. Germline V gene sequence: CDR1 SGHTA, CDR2 FQGNSA. CDR3 DNA: TGTGCCAGCAGCCCATGGACAGGGGGAACCGGGGAGCTGTTTTTT. Translated: CASSPWTGGTGELFF.

This rearrangement joins TRBV11-2 to TRBJ1-3; TRBD1 is a possible D gene (5 bases). The CDR3 contains 14 residues. CDR1 and CDR2 from the germline V gene are SGHAT and FQNNGV. Trimming pared 2 bases from V and 2 bases from J, leaving 7 bases between. The CDR3 nucleotides are TGTGCCAGCAGCTTACCAGGGACTGGAAACACCATATATTTT. Its protein is CASSLPGTGNTIYF.

V usage is TRBV29-1 and J usage is TRBJ1-5, with 9 nucleotides matching TRBD1. The CDR3 runs 13 residues. CDR1 and CDR2 from the germline V gene are SQVTM and ANQGSEA. Losses at the gene ends were 4 bases for V and 4 bases for J; bases not matched to a gene: 2. The CDR3 loop reads CSVGDRGNQPQHF. The DNA for the CDR3 is TGCAGCGTTGGAGACAGGGGGAATCAGCCCCAGCATTTT.

V gene TRBV7-9 combines with J gene TRBJ2-1; TRBD2 matches 7 bases. Per germline, CDR1 SEHNR and CDR2 FQNEAQ (reference sequence). The ends lost 4 bases at V and 0 bases at J; junction bases unmatched: 12. The length of the CDR3 is 18 residues. CDR3 sequence (DNA): TGTGCCAGCAGCTCCACTGGGGGAGGGGTTTCCTCCTACAATGAGCAGTTCTTC. It is translated as CASSSTGGGVSSYNEQFF.

The J gene is TRBJ2-1, the V gene TRBV11-2; weak D call: TRBD2 (5 bases). The CDR3 runs 15 residues. Per germline, CDR1 SGHAT and CDR2 FQNNGV. Trimming stripped 4 bases from V and 0 bases from J, with 10 bases between. The CDR3 bases are TGTGCCAGCAGCTCGACTAAAAGCTCCTACAATGAGCAGTTCTTC. As protein: CASSSTKSSYNEQFF.

The chain combines TRBV18 with TRBJ2-7; tentative D call: TRBD1 (5 bases). The CDR3 spans 13 residues. V was shortened by 2 bases and J by 3 bases, with 8 bases between the two germline ends. Germline values: CDR1 KGHSH, CDR2 LQKENI. For the CDR3, the DNA is TGTGCCAGCTCACCAGGAGACAGCTACGAGCAGTACTTC. This codes for CASSPGDSYEQYF.

The CDR3, as DNA: TGTGCCAGTTTCTCACAGGGGAGGAACACTGAAGCTTTCTTT. This codes for CASFSQGRNTEAFF. V and J are TRBV2 and TRBJ1-1, with 7 bases fitting TRBD1. CDR3 length: 14 residues. Germline trimming cut 9 bases from V and 1 base from J; bases unmatched to any gene: 8. The germline V gene has CDR1 SNHLY and CDR2 FYNNEI.

The V call is TRBV6-5, the J call TRBJ2-1, with D tentatively TRBD1 (6 bases). Trimming shortened V by 5 bases and J by 1 base, and 9 bases separated the two germline ends. The CDR3 length is 14 residues. Germline lookup yields CDR1 MNHEY and CDR2 SVGAGI. The CDR3 reads CASSPGTSYNEQFF. The CDR3 bases are TGTGCCAGCAGTCCAGGGACATCCTACAATGAGCAGTTCTTC.

The rearrangement links TRBV29-1 to TRBJ1-1; weak D call: TRBD1 (5 bases). V was trimmed by 2 bases and J by 1 base, leaving 11 bases between them. The CDR3 has 14 residues. Germline V gene lookup returns CDR1 SQVTM and CDR2 ANQGSEA. The CDR3 DNA reads as TGCAGCGTTGAACGGTGGCAGGGGAACACTGAAGCTTTCTTT. As protein: CSVERWQGNTEAFF.

The rearrangement uses TRBV7-9 and TRBJ1-1; possible D gene TRBD1, 6 bases. The V gene lost 2 bases and the J gene lost 7 bases, with 29 bases spanning the gap. CDR1 and CDR2 from the germline V gene are SEHNR and FQNEAQ (reference sequence). CDR3 size: 19 residues. DNA for the CDR3: TGTGCCAGCAGCTTAACCCTTCACAGGGACGCACTGCTATACCTTGAAGCTTTCTTT. This sequence encodes CASSLTLHRDALLYLEAFF.

The J gene is TRBJ2-5, the V gene TRBV4-2, with TRBD1 matching over 7 bases. Trimming at V came to 1 base and at J to 3 bases, leaving 2 bases not matched to a gene. Germline V gives CDR1 LGHNA, CDR2 YNFKEQ. The CDR3 is 14 amino acids. CDR3 protein: CASSQAGTEETQYF. CDR3 coding DNA: TGTGCCAGCAGCCAAGCCGGGACAGAAGAGACCCAGTACTTC.

This clone has just one count. The V call is TRBV18, the J call TRBJ1-2, with TRBD1 identical over 7 bases. Germline trimming cut 6 bases from V and 7 bases from J; bases unmatched to any gene: 8. The CDR3 sequence is 13 residues long. CDR1 is KGHSH, CDR2 LQKENI, per germline. CDR3 nucleotides: TGTGCCAGCTCCCCCACAGGGGACCGTGGCTACACCTTC. Protein product: CASSPTGDRGYTF. The full variable domain, with the rest looked up from reference TRBV18 and TRBJ1-2, is NAGVMQNPRHLVRRRGQEARLRCSPMKGHSHVYWYRQLPEEGLKFMVYLQKENIIDESGMPKERFSAEFPKEGPSILRIQQVVRGDSAAYFCASSPTGDRGYTFGSGTRLTVV.

The chain recombines TRBV7-2 with TRBJ2-1; D perhaps matches TRBD2 (6 bases). Germline V gene data show CDR1 as SGHTA and CDR2 as FQGNSA. V dropped 1 base and J dropped 5 bases, with 15 bases sitting between them. The CDR3 extends over 16 amino acids. The CDR3 here is CASSLVGGVGNNEQFF. CDR3 sequence (DNA): TGTGCCAGCAGCTTAGTGGGGGGAGTCGGGAACAATGAGCAGTTCTTC.

This chain joins TRBV5-1 and TRBJ2-1, with a weak D call TRBD1 (5 bases). The germline V and J ends were trimmed by 3 bases and 3 bases, with 7 bases remaining between them. Germline V lookup: CDR1 SGHRS, CDR2 YFSETQ. This CDR3 has 13 residues. The CDR3 DNA sequence: TGCGCCAGCAGCTCGGACATCTACAATGAGCAGTTCTTC. Translation gives CASSSDIYNEQFF.

This chain links TRBV15 with TRBJ2-1; D is possibly TRBD1 (6 bases). This CDR3 is built from 12 residues. V lost 6 bases to trimming and J lost 10 bases, with 13 bases between them. Germline V gene data show CDR1 as LNHNV and CDR2 as YYDKDF (reference sequence). CDR3 amino acids: CATSPGVFEQFF. The CDR3 bases are TGTGCCACCAGTCCAGGGGTTTTCGAGCAGTTCTTC.